This is a list of T cell receptor beta chains from one sample in a study of T cell responses to AZD1222 COVID-19 vaccine. Some clones are missing from TCRdb's copy, which holds only in-frame ones; the method was immunoSEQ multiplex PCR. The sample contains tens of thousands of clones, 80% to 90% of which appear only once. The material was peripheral blood, obtained 28 days after the second AZD1222 dose. The source of these receptors is an adult who received the AZD1222 COVID-19 vaccine. CDR3s include the opening cysteine and the closing phenylalanine or tryptophan. The D gene is left open where the match is weak. Only some rows state a clone size, as once, few, many or a class for expanded clones.

clone_size,v_call,j_call,d_call,cdr3_nt,cdr3_aa
-,TRBV11-2,TRBJ2-7,-,TGTGCCAGCACCTCTTACATTGGGGGAAGCTCCTACGAGCAGTACTTC,CASTSYIGGSSYEQYF
-,TRBV15,TRBJ2-1,-,TGTGCCACCAGCAGTGCGGGCAATGAGCAGTTCTTC,CATSSAGNEQFF
-,TRBV30,TRBJ1-1,-,TGTGCCTGGAGCCCGGAGAACACTGAAGCTTTCTTT,CAWSPENTEAFF
few,TRBV7-9,TRBJ2-5,-,TGTGCCAGCAGCCCTAGTGGGCAGGTCGATGGCCAGTACTTC,CASSPSGQVDGQYF
-,TRBV27,TRBJ2-5,TRBD2,TGTGCCAGCAGCGGGGGGGCCCTGGAGACCCAGTACTTC,CASSGGALETQYF
-,TRBV11-2,TRBJ2-3,-,TGTGCCAGCAGCTTAGGTGGGCGCACAGATACGCAGTATTTT,CASSLGGRTDTQYF
-,TRBV4-2,TRBJ2-1,-,TGTGCCAGCAGCCAAGAATATAGCAATGAGCAGTTCTTC,CASSQEYSNEQFF
-,TRBV4-1,TRBJ2-1,TRBD1,TGCGCCAGCAGCCAAGATCTGAGACAGGGGGCGTTGAATGAGCAGTTCTTC,CASSQDLRQGALNEQFF
once,TRBV21-1,TRBJ2-2,-,TGTGCCAGCAGCAGTTACACCGGGGAGCTGTTTTTT,CASSSYTGELFF
-,TRBV7-2,TRBJ2-1,-,TGTGCCAGCAGCTTCGTGGGCAACTACAATGAGCAGTTCTTC,CASSFVGNYNEQFF
few,TRBV13,TRBJ1-3,-,TGTGCCAGCAGCCGCCTGCTCTCGCCCCAGAGCTCTGGAAACACCATATATTTT,CASSRLLSPQSSGNTIYF
few,TRBV6-5,TRBJ2-2,-,TGTGCCAGCAGTCGAACAGGGTTGGACACCGGGGAGCTGTTTTTT,CASSRTGLDTGELFF
-,TRBV11-2,TRBJ2-5,TRBD2,TGTGCCAGCAGCTTCACTAGCGGGCCCCAGGGGACCCAGTACTTC,CASSFTSGPQGTQYF
-,TRBV5-8,TRBJ1-1,-,TGTGCCAGCAGCACCCCCCAGGGGCGCGTTGGCACTGAAGCTTTCTTT,CASSTPQGRVGTEAFF
-,TRBV6-5,TRBJ2-2,-,TGTGCCAGCAGTTCCCTCAGGCACAACGCCGGGGAGCTGTTTTTT,CASSSLRHNAGELFF
-,TRBV7-3,TRBJ2-3,TRBD1,TGTGCCAGCAGCTTAACAGGGGGCGCAGATACGCAGTATTTT,CASSLTGGADTQYF
-,TRBV7-9,TRBJ2-2,-,TGTGCCAGCACCTCGGCTGATAGGGTGAACACCGGGGAGCTGTTTTTT,CASTSADRVNTGELFF
-,TRBV19,TRBJ2-7,TRBD1,TGTGCCAGTAGTACACTACAGGGGACCTACGAGCAGTACTTC,CASSTLQGTYEQYF
-,TRBV27,TRBJ2-2,-,TGTGCCAGCAGGCGAAACGGGGCCGGGGAGCTGTTTTTT,CASRRNGAGELFF
-,TRBV15,TRBJ1-4,-,TGTGCCACCAGCAGGGACGGACGCAATGAAAAACTGTTTTTT,CATSRDGRNEKLFF
-,TRBV6-5,TRBJ1-6,-,TGTGCCAGCAGTTACGATGAGGCCGGTTCACCCCTCCACTTT,CASSYDEAGSPLHF
few,TRBV7-8,TRBJ2-3,TRBD2,TGTGCCAGCAGCTTGGGACTAGCGGTTCAGGATACGCAGTATTTT,CASSLGLAVQDTQYF
-,TRBV7-9,TRBJ2-7,-,TGTGCCAGCAGCTCCGTCAGGGGCGGAGCTAGTCACGAGCAGTACTTC,CASSSVRGGASHEQYF
-,TRBV9,TRBJ1-5,-,TGTGCCAGCAGCGCTGAAGGGACTCTCAGACAGCCCCAGCATTTT,CASSAEGTLRQPQHF
-,TRBV5-1,TRBJ2-2,TRBD2,TGCGCCAGCAGAGTGACTAGCGGGGGGTCGAACACCGGGGAGCTGTTTTTT,CASRVTSGGSNTGELFF
-,TRBV28,TRBJ1-1,TRBD1,TGTGCCAGCAGGAACAGGGGGCCGAACACTGAAGCTTTCTTT,CASRNRGPNTEAFF
-,TRBV5-1,TRBJ1-3,-,TGCGCCAGCAGCTTGGGAGGTCAGACGGTTGGAAACACCATATATTTT,CASSLGGQTVGNTIYF
-,TRBV7-2,TRBJ1-5,-,TGTGCCAGCAGCTTAACAGTACAGGGTCAGCCCCAGCATTTT,CASSLTVQGQPQHF
-,TRBV20-1,TRBJ2-1,-,TGCAGTGGTCAGGGTCACAATGAGCAGTTCTTC,CSGQGHNEQFF
few,TRBV7-9,TRBJ1-2,-,TGTGCCAGCAGCTTTGGTTATGGCTACACCTTC,CASSFGYGYTF
-,TRBV3-1/TRBV3-2,TRBJ2-7,-,TGTGCCAGCAGCCAAGACAACTCCTACGAGCAGTACTTC,CASSQDNSYEQYF
-,TRBV23-1,TRBJ1-4,-,TGCGCCAGCAGTCAATCGGCACGGGATGCTAATGAAAAACTGTTTTTT,CASSQSARDANEKLFF
-,TRBV12-5,TRBJ1-1,-,TGTACTACCAATAGGGGAGGGAACACTGAAGCTTTCTTT,CTTNRGGNTEAFF